This T cell receptor beta chain comes out of a study of blood T cell repertoires in COVID-19. Study as a whole: The cDNA or gDNA used as material had been derived from T cells, B-cell-depleted T cells, or PBMCs.

The CDR3 spans 17 residues. Losses at the gene ends were 4 bases for V and 3 bases for J; bases not matched to a gene: 10. Germline lookup yields CDR1 SGHRS and CDR2 YFSETQ. Under the authors' procedure: Estimation of nucleated cell counts relied on the amplification of reference gene primers. The assay was immunoSEQ multiplex PCR, and TCRdb's table has in-frame clones only and misses some. V and J calls and clone size are as listed in that table; D and trimming were resolved from the DNA. The data contain 250,000 to 400,000 clones, roughly 90% of them singletons. The sequenced material came from peripheral blood. This TCR was recovered from a woman younger than 45 with COVID-19, enrolled during active disease. V gene TRBV5-1 combines with J gene TRBJ2-2; 9 bases agree with TRBD2. The CDR3: CASSLHSGRGDTGELFF. The CDR3 DNA follows: TGCGCCAGCAGCCTCCATAGCGGGAGAGGGGACACCGGGGAGCTGTTTTTT.